This T cell receptor (beta chain) came from a study of cytomegalovirus exposure and HLA in healthy donors. In the PCR, 60 Vbeta and 13 Jbeta primers were used. The protocol was immunoSEQ multiplex PCR, while the TCRdb copy is restricted to in-frame clones and leaves out a portion. The sample contains tens of thousands of clones, about four fifths of which appear only once. There are 15 residues in the CDR3. Germline CDR1 reads MNHEY; CDR2 reads SVGAGI. The junction had 4 bases not matched to a gene; V was cut back by 6 bases and J by 0 bases. The chain uses TRBV6-5 and TRBJ1-5; TRBD1 aligns across 8 bases. The sequence was collected from a woman in her 40s in good health and CMV-seropositive. Sequenced material: PBMCs. The CDR3 is CASSSDRDSNQPQHF. CDR3 bases: TGTGCCAGCAGCTCGGACAGGGATAGCAATCAGCCCCAGCATTTT.